This TCR beta chain is from a study of cytomegalovirus exposure and HLA in healthy donors. This clone counts as medium-sized. Its antigen remains unidentified. The germline V and J ends were trimmed by 8 bases and 4 bases, with 17 bases remaining between them. Germline V CDR1 and CDR2: MDHEN, SYDVKM. The CDR3 covers 15 residues. The PCR used 60 Vbeta and 13 Jbeta primers. Profiled with immunoSEQ multiplex PCR; TCRdb holds only in-frame clones, not every one. The sample records 60,000 to 85,000 clones, 74% being singletons. Broader study findings: Common viral pathogens were later found to be apparently linked to several of the most significant clusters. Rare TCR sequences predominated, though certain public TCRs were found in many donors. High sensitivity and specificity were reportedly achieved when the classifier diagnosed cytomegalovirus status.

Each donor was nominally healthy when sampled (though unrecorded immune exposures were likely). The sequence was obtained from a human donor in good health. The chain joins TRBV28 to TRBJ2-2, with a tentative D call TRBD1 (6 bases). Material: PBMCs. CDR3 residues: CASASGHRSTGELFF. The CDR3 DNA reads as TGTGCCAGCGCTTCGGGACATCGCTCCACCGGGGAGCTGTTTTTT.